The present T cell receptor (beta chain) was sequenced within a study of CD4 T cells in relation to SARS-CoV-2 and coronaviruses. Unexposed donor CD4+ T cells date from about 2011-2018, before the COVID-19 pandemic. CD4+ T cells were isolated from the cells after less than 13 days of culture. As for this clone: Its antigen is not identified.

The method was immunoSEQ multiplex PCR; TCRdb's version includes in-frame clones alone and lacks a portion of them. The sample yields about 24,000 clones, over 70% seen once. CDR1 is MDHEN and CDR2 is SYDVKM in the germline V gene. The CDR3 has 14 residues. With 6 bases clipped from V and 9 bases from J, the junction kept 11 bases outside the gene matches. The source material was CD4+ T cells from PBMCs, cultured in vitro. The origin of this receptor is a human donor in good health. This chain connects TRBV28 to TRBJ2-7; 10 bases line up with TRBD2. The CDR3 region has the DNA TGTGCCAGCAGAACCGGGACTAGCGCAAAAGGGCAGTACTTC. This codes for CASRTGTSAKGQYF. Supplemented by reference TRBV28 and TRBJ2-7, the full variable domain reads DVKVTQSSRYLVKRTGEKVFLECVQDMDHENMFWYRQDPGLGLRLIYFSYDVKMKEKGDIPEGYSVSREKKERFSLILESASTNQTSMYLCASRTGTSAKGQYFGPGTRLTVT.